This T cell receptor (beta chain) was recovered during a study of tumor and adjacent non-tumor tissue in lung cancer (dated by TCRdb to the late 2010s). For context, the study as a whole: Of the cohort, eleven to twelve patients had adenocarcinoma, 2 had squamous cell carcinoma and 1 had small cell lung cancer. The study compared bulk TCRbeta repertoires from lung tumor tissue and matched distant non-tumor lung tissue of some 14 lung cancer patients. TCRbeta CDR3 sequencing was performed on more than 25 paired specimens, with one tumor sample and one normal lung sample collected per patient. A total of some 130,000,000 productive TCRbeta reads were generated by sequencing, corresponding to an average of about 4.17 million reads per sample. The approximately 15 patients were aged about 31 to 85 years, included 10 men and 5 women, and had TNM stage I to III disease.

Looking up the germline V gene (reference sequence) yields CDR1 DFQATT and CDR2 SNEGSKA. V and J are truncated by 7 bases and 6 bases respectively, leaving an intervening sequence of 10 bases. Including cysteine and phenylalanine, the CDR3 has 11 amino acids. Just the 33-base CDR3 DNA is kept, in frame starting at base 1. The method was multiplex PCR. TCRdb names Illumina HiSeq 2500 as the instrument used. TCRbeta libraries were constructed through three rounds of nested PCR with primers (Table S4) according to protocols adapted from ARM-PCR. Before sequencing, PCR products of 200-500 bp were cut from the gel and purified using the QIAquick gel extraction kit. Turning to the authors' computational methods: Reads were cleaned with Trimmomatic, merged with FLASH into complete CDR3 sequences, and assigned to V(D)J germline segments with MiTCR. Clonal diversity was calculated as the inverse Simpson's index using VDJtools. Productive reads were defined as in-frame sequences without a premature stop codon. TCRdb itself trimmed the public reads at Q25 with fastp, ran MiXCR and retained productive beta chains. Rows with one shared CDR3 protein collapse into an entry with the most common genes and DNA. The V and J calls, along with clone size, are taken from TCRdb and not from the paper's own processing. A total of tens of thousands of distinct CDR3 sequences appear in this sample, about two thirds of them only once. Roughly 26% of the sample comes from the top ten.

Here is what the overall study found, with its caveats: TCR diversity (inverse Simpson) was significantly higher in tumor than in normal lung tissue (around 460 vs 160, P = 0.0075, Mann-Whitney U test). The sequencing platform is not named in the methods, and unique molecular identifiers are not mentioned. Significantly higher TCR diversity was found in younger patients, and higher tumor TCR diversity was associated with shorter overall and disease-free survival. The top 100 clones made up a significantly larger cumulative share of the repertoire in normal lung than in tumor tissue. Peripheral blood was not sequenced, so blood TCRbeta repertoires in these lung cancer patients were not examined. Only roughly 14 patients were in the cohort, and the authors stated that larger samples and more detailed clinical data are needed.

RNA was extracted from bulk unsorted tissue and checked for quality with a NanoDrop ND-1000 and an Agilent 2100. Normal lung samples were distant non-tumor tissue taken more than 3 cm from the tumor edge. All donors had newly diagnosed lung cancer, had not received prior chemotherapy, and were admitted for thoracic surgery in China between August and November 2014. Anyone who had undergone radiotherapy or chemotherapy before, or who had another cancer at the same time, was left out of the study. Surgical tissue pieces of about 1-2.2 cm3 were preserved in RNAlater solution and stored at -80 °C until use. As a fraction of the sample, this clonotype is medium-sized (0.01 to 0.1%). Its antigen is still unknown. Base-call qualities are not available, and no considerably larger clone is one nucleotide away.

This receptor was identified in a woman in her 50s with non-small cell lung cancer. The V and J genes are TRBV20-1 and TRBJ2-1; no D gene is confidently identified. The sequenced sample consisted of distant non-tumor lung tissue. Read as DNA, the sequence is TGCAGTGTTTACAGTAGCAATGAGCAGTTCTTC. This codes for CSVYSSNEQFF.